This T cell receptor (beta chain) was captured by sequencing in a study of T cell responses to AZD1222 COVID-19 vaccine. Study results and caveats: Baseline seropositivity characterized only six AZD1222 recipients. Vaccination with two AZD1222 doses was followed by a rise in Spike-specific TCR breadth and depth.

This CDR3 spans 14 amino acids. Trimming removed 1 base from V and 2 bases from J, with 10 bases in between. Germline assignment: CDR1 SGHKS and CDR2 YYEKEE (reference sequence). As concerns this clone: Its specificity is unknown.

TCRdb's table, derived via immunoSEQ multiplex PCR, lists solely in-frame clones and lacks some. The table shows 130,000 or so clones, with over 90% occurring only once. This clonotype was sampled from an adult in good health. Sample: peripheral blood, taken on day 0 of AZD1222 vaccination. V and J are TRBV5-5 and TRBJ2-7; unclear D gene. Here the CDR3 DNA reads TGTGCCAGCAGCTTGCCCCTTCCTCCCTACGAGCAGTACTTC. Its protein product is CASSLPLPPYEQYF.